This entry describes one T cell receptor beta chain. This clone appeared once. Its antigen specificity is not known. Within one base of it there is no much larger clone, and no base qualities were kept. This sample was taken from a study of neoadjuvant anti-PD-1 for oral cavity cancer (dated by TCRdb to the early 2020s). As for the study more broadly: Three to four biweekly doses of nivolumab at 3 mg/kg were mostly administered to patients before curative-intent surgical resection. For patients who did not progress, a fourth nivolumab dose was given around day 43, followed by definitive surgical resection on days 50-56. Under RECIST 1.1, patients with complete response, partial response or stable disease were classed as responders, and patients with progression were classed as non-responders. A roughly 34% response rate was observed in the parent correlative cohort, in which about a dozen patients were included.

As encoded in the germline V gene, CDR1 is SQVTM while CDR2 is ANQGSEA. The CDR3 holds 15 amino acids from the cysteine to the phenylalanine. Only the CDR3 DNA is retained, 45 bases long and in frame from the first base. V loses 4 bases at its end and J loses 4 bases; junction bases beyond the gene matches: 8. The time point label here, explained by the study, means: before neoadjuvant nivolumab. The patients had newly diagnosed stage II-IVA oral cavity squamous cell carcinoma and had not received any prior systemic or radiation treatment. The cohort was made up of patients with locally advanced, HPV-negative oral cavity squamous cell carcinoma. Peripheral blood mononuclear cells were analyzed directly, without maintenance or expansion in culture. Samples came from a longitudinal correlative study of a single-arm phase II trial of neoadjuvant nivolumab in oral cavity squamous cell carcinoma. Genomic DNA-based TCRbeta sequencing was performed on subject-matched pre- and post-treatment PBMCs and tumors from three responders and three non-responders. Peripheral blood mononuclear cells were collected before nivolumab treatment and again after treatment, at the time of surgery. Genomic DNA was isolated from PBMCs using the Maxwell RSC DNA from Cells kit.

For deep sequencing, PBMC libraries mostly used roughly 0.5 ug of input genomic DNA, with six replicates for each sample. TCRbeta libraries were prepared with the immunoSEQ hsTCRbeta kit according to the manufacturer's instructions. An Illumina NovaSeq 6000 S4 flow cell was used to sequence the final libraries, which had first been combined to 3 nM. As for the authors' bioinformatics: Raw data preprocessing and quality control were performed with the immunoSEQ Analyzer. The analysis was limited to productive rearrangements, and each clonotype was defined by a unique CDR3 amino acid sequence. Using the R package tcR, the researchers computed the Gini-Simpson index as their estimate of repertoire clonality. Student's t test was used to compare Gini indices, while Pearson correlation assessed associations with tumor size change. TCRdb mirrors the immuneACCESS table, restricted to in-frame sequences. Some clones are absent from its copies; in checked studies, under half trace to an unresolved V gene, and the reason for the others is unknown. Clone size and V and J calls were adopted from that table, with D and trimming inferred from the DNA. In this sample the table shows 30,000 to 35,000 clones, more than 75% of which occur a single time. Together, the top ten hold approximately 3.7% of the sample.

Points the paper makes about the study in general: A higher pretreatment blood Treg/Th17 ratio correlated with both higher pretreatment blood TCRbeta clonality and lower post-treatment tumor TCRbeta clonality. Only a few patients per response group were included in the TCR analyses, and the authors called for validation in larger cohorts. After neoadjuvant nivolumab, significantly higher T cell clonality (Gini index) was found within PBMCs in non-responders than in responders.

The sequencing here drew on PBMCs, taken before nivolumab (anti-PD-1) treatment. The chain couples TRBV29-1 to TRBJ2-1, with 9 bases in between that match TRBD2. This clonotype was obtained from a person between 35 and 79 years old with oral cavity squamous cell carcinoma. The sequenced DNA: TGCAGCGTTGCCCCCCGCGGGGGGGAGTACAATGAGCAGTTCTTC. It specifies CSVAPRGGEYNEQFF.